The rows below give T cell receptor beta chains drawn from one sample of a study of T cells in Graves' hyperthyroidism and ophthalmopathy. TCRdb re-analysed the multiplex PCR reads in MiXCR, keeping a single row per CDR3 protein. The sample includes some 570,000 distinct CDR3 sequences, approximately 15% seen only once; the top ten take more than 6%. The source material was blood. The receptors were gathered from a woman aged 18-29 years with Graves' ophthalmopathy. Both conserved end residues are part of each CDR3. A D gene is named only where the DNA matches it firmly. The listing skips clone size in some rows; elsewhere it reads once, few, many or a size class.

len: 12; j_gene: TRBJ2-1; abundance: -; d_gene: -; v_gene: TRBV24-1; CDR3aa: CATADYYNEQFF; CDR3nt: TGTGCCACCGCTGACTACTACAATGAGCAGTTCTTC
len: 14; j_gene: TRBJ2-7; abundance: -; d_gene: -; v_gene: TRBV7-3; CDR3aa: CASLRTARASEQYF; CDR3nt: TGTGCCAGCCTGCGGACAGCGAGGGCTTCCGAGCAGTACTTC
len: 16; j_gene: TRBJ2-3; abundance: -; d_gene: TRBD2; v_gene: TRBV6-4; CDR3aa: CASSVLAGEGTDTQYF; CDR3nt: TGTGCCAGCAGTGTACTAGCGGGAGAAGGTACAGATACGCAGTATTTT
len: 17; j_gene: TRBJ2-1; abundance: many; d_gene: -; v_gene: TRBV2; CDR3aa: CASSELGVKVHYNEQFF; CDR3nt: TGTGCCAGCAGTGAACTCGGTGTAAAGGTTCACTACAATGAGCAGTTCTTC
len: 15; j_gene: TRBJ2-1; abundance: many; d_gene: TRBD2; v_gene: TRBV2; CDR3aa: CASSENSGRYNEQFF; CDR3nt: TGTGCCAGCAGTGAGAATAGCGGGAGATACAATGAGCAGTTCTTC
len: 15; j_gene: TRBJ2-1; abundance: many; d_gene: -; v_gene: TRBV28; CDR3aa: CASIPGGTLYNEQFF; CDR3nt: TGTGCCAGCATCCCCGGGGGAACCCTATACAATGAGCAGTTCTTC
len: 15; j_gene: TRBJ1-4; abundance: many; d_gene: TRBD1; v_gene: TRBV15; CDR3aa: CATSPRQGAGEKLFF; CDR3nt: TGTGCCACCAGCCCACGACAGGGGGCGGGTGAAAAACTGTTTTTT
len: 14; j_gene: TRBJ2-7; abundance: many; d_gene: -; v_gene: TRBV28; CDR3aa: CASSLVASSYEQYF; CDR3nt: TGTGCCAGCAGTTTGGTGGCATCCTCCTACGAGCAGTACTTC
len: 12; j_gene: TRBJ1-1; abundance: many; d_gene: -; v_gene: TRBV12-3/TRBV12-4; CDR3aa: CASSLVDTEAFF; CDR3nt: TGTGCCAGCAGCTTAGTGGACACTGAAGCTTTCTTT
len: 15; j_gene: TRBJ2-2; abundance: many; d_gene: TRBD1; v_gene: TRBV6-1; CDR3aa: CASSPRQGATGELFF; CDR3nt: TGTGCCAGCAGCCCCAGACAGGGCGCCACCGGGGAGCTGTTTTTT
len: 14; j_gene: TRBJ1-5; abundance: many; d_gene: -; v_gene: TRBV27; CDR3aa: CASRFGRSNQPQHF; CDR3nt: TGTGCCAGCAGATTTGGGCGCAGCAATCAGCCCCAGCATTTT
len: 14; j_gene: TRBJ1-2; abundance: few; d_gene: TRBD1; v_gene: TRBV29-1; CDR3aa: CSVDPDRANYGYTF; CDR3nt: TGCAGCGTTGATCCGGACAGGGCGAACTATGGCTACACCTTC
len: 15; j_gene: TRBJ2-1; abundance: few; d_gene: TRBD2; v_gene: TRBV4-3; CDR3aa: CASSRTSGNHNEQFF; CDR3nt: TGCGCCAGCAGCCGGACTAGCGGGAATCACAATGAGCAGTTCTTC
len: 12; j_gene: TRBJ1-5; abundance: -; d_gene: -; v_gene: TRBV20-1; CDR3aa: CSARQQNQPQHF; CDR3nt: TGCAGTGCTCGACAGCAAAATCAGCCCCAGCATTTT
len: 14; j_gene: TRBJ2-7; abundance: many; d_gene: TRBD1; v_gene: TRBV20-1; CDR3aa: CSARRTGIKDEQYF; CDR3nt: TGCAGTGCTAGAAGGACAGGGATTAAGGACGAGCAGTACTTC
len: 17; j_gene: TRBJ2-2; abundance: -; d_gene: TRBD1; v_gene: TRBV7-9; CDR3aa: CASSERTGGTNTGELFF; CDR3nt: TGTGCCAGCAGCGAGAGGACAGGGGGCACGAACACCGGGGAGCTGTTTTTT
len: 15; j_gene: TRBJ1-2; abundance: many; d_gene: -; v_gene: TRBV27; CDR3aa: CASSFEAFGPYGYTF; CDR3nt: TGTGCCAGCAGTTTTGAGGCCTTTGGTCCCTATGGCTACACCTTC
len: 14; j_gene: TRBJ2-3; abundance: -; d_gene: TRBD2; v_gene: TRBV5-1; CDR3aa: CASTSSGSTDTQYF; CDR3nt: TGCGCCAGCACGTCTAGCGGGAGCACAGATACACAGTATTTT
len: 16; j_gene: TRBJ2-6; abundance: few; d_gene: -; v_gene: TRBV9; CDR3aa: CASSVGGATGANVLTF; CDR3nt: TGTGCCAGCAGCGTCGGCGGCGCGACTGGGGCCAACGTCCTGACTTTC
len: 14; j_gene: TRBJ1-5; abundance: -; d_gene: TRBD1; v_gene: TRBV19; CDR3aa: CASTRTGSNQPQHF; CDR3nt: TGTGCCAGTACCAGGACAGGGAGCAATCAGCCCCAGCATTTT
len: 15; j_gene: TRBJ2-1; abundance: many; d_gene: TRBD1; v_gene: TRBV3-1; CDR3aa: CASSQGTGPYNEQFF; CDR3nt: TGTGCCAGCAGCCAAGGGACAGGACCCTACAATGAGCAGTTCTTC
len: 14; j_gene: TRBJ2-2; abundance: many; d_gene: TRBD2; v_gene: TRBV2; CDR3aa: CASTGLANTGELFF; CDR3nt: TGTGCCAGCACCGGACTAGCTAACACCGGGGAGCTGTTTTTT
len: 13; j_gene: TRBJ2-7; abundance: few; d_gene: -; v_gene: TRBV5-6; CDR3aa: CASSLTRAYEQYF; CDR3nt: TGTGCCAGCAGCTTAACGCGAGCCTACGAGCAGTACTTC
len: 15; j_gene: TRBJ2-7; abundance: -; d_gene: -; v_gene: TRBV28; CDR3aa: CASESYRGGSPGQYF; CDR3nt: TGTGCCAGCGAGTCCTACAGAGGCGGAAGCCCGGGGCAGTACTTC
len: 15; j_gene: TRBJ2-3; abundance: many; d_gene: -; v_gene: TRBV2; CDR3aa: CASRPGTLGGDTQYF; CDR3nt: TGTGCCAGCAGACCCGGGACCCTTGGAGGAGATACGCAGTATTTT
len: 14; j_gene: TRBJ1-3; abundance: many; d_gene: -; v_gene: TRBV20-1; CDR3aa: CSARDPTGGNTIYF; CDR3nt: TGCAGTGCTAGAGATCCAACGGGTGGAAACACCATATATTTT
len: 14; j_gene: TRBJ1-1; abundance: many; d_gene: -; v_gene: TRBV6-1; CDR3aa: CASSPPWGNTEAFF; CDR3nt: TGTGCCAGCAGTCCCCCCTGGGGGAACACTGAAGCTTTCTTT
len: 17; j_gene: TRBJ1-2; abundance: many; d_gene: -; v_gene: TRBV28; CDR3aa: CASSFNALGISDRGYTF; CDR3nt: TGTGCCAGCAGTTTTAATGCCCTCGGGATATCTGATAGGGGCTACACCTTC
len: 14; j_gene: TRBJ2-1; abundance: many; d_gene: -; v_gene: TRBV5-1; CDR3aa: CASSPGTSDIGQFF; CDR3nt: TGCGCCAGCAGCCCGGGAACCAGCGACATAGGGCAGTTCTTC
len: 13; j_gene: TRBJ2-1; abundance: -; d_gene: -; v_gene: TRBV24-1; CDR3aa: CATRVHGGGEQFF; CDR3nt: TGTGCCACCAGGGTCCATGGGGGAGGAGAGCAGTTCTTC
len: 16; j_gene: TRBJ2-1; abundance: -; d_gene: TRBD2; v_gene: TRBV9; CDR3aa: CASSVGGLAPYNEQFF; CDR3nt: TGTGCCAGCAGCGTAGGGGGACTAGCGCCTTACAATGAGCAGTTCTTC
len: 14; j_gene: TRBJ2-1; abundance: many; d_gene: -; v_gene: TRBV18; CDR3aa: CASSPLQGYNEQFF; CDR3nt: TGTGCCAGCTCACCTCTACAGGGCTACAATGAGCAGTTCTTC
len: 20; j_gene: TRBJ2-7; abundance: many; d_gene: TRBD2; v_gene: TRBV2; CDR3aa: CARNPLGTSETPIGAYEQYF; CDR3nt: TGTGCCAGGAACCCCCTCGGGACTAGCGAGACCCCTATAGGGGCTTACGAGCAGTACTTC
len: 14; j_gene: TRBJ2-3; abundance: -; d_gene: TRBD1; v_gene: TRBV14; CDR3aa: CASRGTGDTDTQYF; CDR3nt: TGTGCCAGCAGAGGGACAGGGGACACAGATACGCAGTATTTT
len: 14; j_gene: TRBJ1-1; abundance: many; d_gene: -; v_gene: TRBV30; CDR3aa: CARQRGTMNTEAFF; CDR3nt: TGTGCCCGGCAGCGGGGCACCATGAACACTGAAGCTTTCTTT
len: 13; j_gene: TRBJ2-3; abundance: many; d_gene: -; v_gene: TRBV7-9; CDR3aa: CASSDTEADTQYF; CDR3nt: TGTGCCAGCAGCGACACGGAGGCAGATACGCAGTATTTT
len: 14; j_gene: TRBJ1-1; abundance: many; d_gene: -; v_gene: TRBV3-1; CDR3aa: CASSQVPGSPEAFF; CDR3nt: TGTGCCAGCAGCCAAGTACCTGGGTCCCCTGAAGCTTTCTTT
len: 13; j_gene: TRBJ2-2; abundance: few; d_gene: -; v_gene: TRBV27; CDR3aa: CASSPYTTGELFF; CDR3nt: TGTGCCAGCAGTCCCTACACGACCGGGGAGCTGTTTTTT
len: 17; j_gene: TRBJ2-7; abundance: few; d_gene: -; v_gene: TRBV27; CDR3aa: CASSLSNTGILRGEQYF; CDR3nt: TGTGCCAGCAGTCTATCTAATACAGGGATCCTTCGTGGAGAGCAGTACTTC
len: 11; j_gene: TRBJ2-3; abundance: few; d_gene: -; v_gene: TRBV6-2/TRBV6-3; CDR3aa: CASGQGYTQYF; CDR3nt: TGTGCCAGCGGCCAAGGATATACGCAGTATTTT
len: 16; j_gene: TRBJ2-6; abundance: many; d_gene: -; v_gene: TRBV20-1; CDR3aa: CSARDSQGAGANVLTF; CDR3nt: TGCAGTGCTAGAGATTCACAGGGTGCTGGGGCCAACGTCCTGACTTTC
len: 15; j_gene: TRBJ2-1; abundance: few; d_gene: -; v_gene: TRBV6-1; CDR3aa: CATRESGTSYNEQFF; CDR3nt: TGTGCCACCAGGGAATCCGGCACTTCCTACAATGAGCAGTTCTTC
len: 14; j_gene: TRBJ1-1; abundance: many; d_gene: -; v_gene: TRBV11-2; CDR3aa: CASSLYSAGTEAFF; CDR3nt: TGTGCCAGCAGCTTATATTCCGCAGGGACTGAAGCTTTCTTT
len: 14; j_gene: TRBJ2-7; abundance: many; d_gene: -; v_gene: TRBV6-2/TRBV6-3; CDR3aa: CASSYSGPSYEQYF; CDR3nt: TGTGCCAGCAGTTACTCGGGGCCGAGTTACGAGCAGTACTTC
len: 15; j_gene: TRBJ1-3; abundance: -; d_gene: -; v_gene: TRBV6-5; CDR3aa: CASSYSGVAGNTIYF; CDR3nt: TGTGCCAGCAGTTACTCTGGGGTGGCTGGAAACACCATATATTTT
len: 13; j_gene: TRBJ2-3; abundance: -; d_gene: -; v_gene: TRBV24-1; CDR3aa: CATNRGEADTQYF; CDR3nt: TGTGCCACCAATCGGGGTGAGGCAGATACGCAGTATTTT
len: 14; j_gene: TRBJ2-1; abundance: -; d_gene: -; v_gene: TRBV29-1; CDR3aa: CSVISQHLYNEQFF; CDR3nt: TGCAGCGTTATCTCCCAACACCTATACAATGAGCAGTTCTTC
len: 15; j_gene: TRBJ1-4; abundance: many; d_gene: TRBD1; v_gene: TRBV2; CDR3aa: CASSRDRATNEKLFF; CDR3nt: TGTGCCAGCAGTCGGGACAGGGCAACTAATGAAAAACTGTTTTTT
len: 15; j_gene: TRBJ2-3; abundance: many; d_gene: TRBD2; v_gene: TRBV20-1; CDR3aa: CSARVGTSGTDTQYF; CDR3nt: TGCAGTGCTAGAGTAGGGACTAGCGGTACAGATACGCAGTATTTT
len: 14; j_gene: TRBJ1-2; abundance: few; d_gene: -; v_gene: TRBV4-3; CDR3aa: CASSQELGSYGYTF; CDR3nt: TGCGCCAGCAGTCAAGAATTGGGGAGCTATGGCTACACCTTC
len: 16; j_gene: TRBJ2-2; abundance: -; d_gene: TRBD2; v_gene: TRBV6-1; CDR3aa: CASSEGTSGPTGELFF; CDR3nt: TGTGCCAGCAGTGAAGGGACTAGCGGTCCCACCGGGGAGCTGTTTTTT